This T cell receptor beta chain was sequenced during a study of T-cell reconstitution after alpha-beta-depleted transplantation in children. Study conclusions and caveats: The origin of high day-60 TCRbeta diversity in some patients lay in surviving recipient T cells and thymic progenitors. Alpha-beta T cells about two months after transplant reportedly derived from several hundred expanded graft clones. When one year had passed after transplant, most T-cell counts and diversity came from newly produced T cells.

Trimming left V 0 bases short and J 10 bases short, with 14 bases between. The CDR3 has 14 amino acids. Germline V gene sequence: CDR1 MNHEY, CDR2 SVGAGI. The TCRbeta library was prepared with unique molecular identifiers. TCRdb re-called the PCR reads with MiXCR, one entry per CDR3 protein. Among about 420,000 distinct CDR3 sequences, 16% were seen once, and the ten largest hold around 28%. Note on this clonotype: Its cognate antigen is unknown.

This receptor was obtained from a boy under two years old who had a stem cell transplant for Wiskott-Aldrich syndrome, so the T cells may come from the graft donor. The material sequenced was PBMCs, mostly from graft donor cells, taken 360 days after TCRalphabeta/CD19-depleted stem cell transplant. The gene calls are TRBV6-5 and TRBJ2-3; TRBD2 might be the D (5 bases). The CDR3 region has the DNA TGTGCCAGCAGTTACTCGAGACTGAGAGCGGCGCAGTATTTT. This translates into CASSYSRLRAAQYF.